The 14 T cell receptor beta chains below were found in one sample sequenced in a study of shared clonotypes between healthy human individuals. The table came from immunoSEQ multiplex PCR; TCRdb's copy has only in-frame clones and leaves some out. The sample has 2 million to 2.5 million clones, just over 90% seen once. Sequencing was carried out using naive CD4+ T cells from PBMCs. Subset of the sample: CD45RA+ positively selected. The receptors derive from a man aged 18 to 29 in good health. Some clones in this sample may be carry-over from other donors' samples.

In regard to this clone: This specimen includes other DNA sequences encoding the same CDR3. This chain connects TRBV7-2 to TRBJ2-2; D unresolved. This CDR3 region has 14 residues. Trimming took off 1 base at V and 5 bases at J, with 8 bases between the two ends. Germline V gene sequence: CDR1 SGHTA, CDR2 FQGNSA. In DNA form, the CDR3 reads TGTGCCAGCAGCTTAGAAGGTGGGACCGGGGAGCTGTTTTTT. This translates into CASSLEGGTGELFF.

The chain recombines TRBV7-9 with TRBJ2-1; D tentatively fits TRBD1 or TRBD2 (5 bases each). CDR3 size: 17 residues. Trimming took 1 base from V and 7 from J, leaving 20 bases between them. Germline V gene lookup returns CDR1 SEHNR and CDR2 FQNEAQ (reference sequence). DNA for the CDR3: TGTGCCAGCAGCTTAGTCGGCGAGCCCCAGAGGGGTAATGAGCAGTTCTTC. Translation: CASSLVGEPQRGNEQFF.

With respect to this clone: At the DNA level, this CDR3 is encoded by other sequences in the same sample as well. This rearrangement joins TRBV5-1 to TRBJ2-1, with a tentative D call TRBD2 (6 bases). This CDR3 has 14 residues. The V gene lost 4 bases and the J gene lost 3 bases, with 11 bases spanning the gap. The germline CDR1 and CDR2 sequences are SGHRS and YFSETQ. CDR3 residues: CASSLRDFYNEQFF. CDR3 bases: TGCGCCAGCAGCCTACGGGACTTCTACAATGAGCAGTTCTTC.

The chain is built from TRBV30 and TRBJ2-5, with D perhaps matching TRBD2 (5 bases). Looked up from germline, CDR1 is GTSNPN and CDR2 is SVGIG (reference sequence). The CDR3 runs to 13 residues. With 2 bases removed from V and 5 bases from J, the gap between germline ends came to 12 bases. DNA for the CDR3: TGTGCCTGGAGTCTACGGTCGGGGGAGACCCAGTACTTC. Translating it yields CAWSLRSGETQYF.

In nucleotides, the CDR3 is TGCGCCAGCAGCAAACGGGACAGGGGGCATGAAAAACTGTTTTTT. Protein product: CASSKRDRGHEKLFF. The chain carries TRBV5-1 and TRBJ1-4, with 12 bases fitting TRBD1. The ends lost 4 bases at V and 6 bases at J; junction bases unmatched: 4. Germline CDR1 is SGHRS and CDR2 is YFSETQ. The CDR3 contains 15 residues.

The chain employs TRBV7-9 and TRBJ2-7; D tentatively fits TRBD1 or TRBD2 (5 bases each). There are 14 residues in the CDR3. V lost 7 bases and J 0 bases, leaving 13 bases between the germline ends. CDR1 and CDR2 (germline): SEHNR, FQNEAQ (reference sequence). CDR3 sequence reads: CASIGTGSSYEQYF. The CDR3 bases are TGTGCCAGCATCGGGACGGGGAGCTCCTACGAGCAGTACTTC.

The rearrangement joins TRBV30 to TRBJ1-6; D remains ambiguous. The CDR3 is 15 amino acids. Germline-derived CDR1 and CDR2 are GTSNPN and SVGIG (reference sequence). V was shortened by 4 bases and J by 4 bases, with 14 bases between the two germline ends. Written as DNA, the CDR3 is TGTGCCTGGACGCCTCTCTCCGGATATAATTCACCCCTCCACTTT. This sequence encodes CAWTPLSGYNSPLHF.

The chain couples TRBV2 to TRBJ1-3; TRBD1 is a possible D gene (6 bases). This CDR3 contains 13 residues. Germline assignment: CDR1 SNHLY and CDR2 FYNNEI. The ends were cut back, 7 bases at V and 3 bases at J, with 10 bases in the middle. CDR3: CASTQGNGNTIYF. The CDR3 bases are TGTGCCAGCACCCAGGGGAATGGAAACACCATATATTTT.

The V call is TRBV4-1, the J call TRBJ2-7; no definite D call. V was trimmed by 2 bases and J by 0 bases, leaving 14 bases between them. The CDR3 has 16 amino acids. The V gene's germline CDR1 is MGHRA and CDR2 YSYEKL. In DNA form, the CDR3 reads TGCGCCAGCAGCCAAAACGGCCCGGGCCGCTCCTACGAGCAGTACTTC. As protein: CASSQNGPGRSYEQYF.

The J gene is TRBJ2-7, the V gene TRBV5-4; the match to TRBD2 covers 10 bases. Trimming cost V 2 bases and J 5 bases; bases outside gene matches: 7. The CDR3 spans 15 residues. Germline assignment: CDR1 SGHNT and CDR2 YYREEE (reference sequence). CDR3 bases: TGTGCCAGCAGCTTAACTAGCGGGACATGGGACGAGCAGTACTTC. This sequence encodes CASSLTSGTWDEQYF.

V and J are TRBV25-1 and TRBJ2-6, with D possibly called TRBD1 or TRBD2 (5 bases each). This CDR3 has 18 amino acids. Trimming took 5 bases from V and 5 from J, leaving 22 bases between them. Germline lookup yields CDR1 MGHDK and CDR2 SYGVNS. As DNA, the CDR3 is TGTGCCAGCAGTCCGCCGCCGGGACGGAAGTTGCGGGCCAACGTCCTGACTTTC. It yields the protein CASSPPPGRKLRANVLTF. The entire variable domain, with the rest obtained from reference TRBV25-1 and TRBJ2-6, is as follows: EADIYQTPRYLVIGTGKKITLECSQTMGHDKMYWYQQDPGMELHLIHYSYGVNSTEKGDLSSESTVSRIRTEHFPLTLESARPSHTSQYLCASSPPPGRKLRANVLTFGAGSRLTVL.

This rearrangement joins TRBV19 to TRBJ1-2; tentatively, D is TRBD1 (6 bases). The V gene's germline CDR1 is LNHDA and CDR2 SQIVND (reference sequence). V was pared by 3 bases and J by 3 bases, with 11 bases between. This CDR3 spans 14 amino acids. In nucleotides, the CDR3 is TGTGCCAGTAGTATGGTACAGGGTGACTATGGCTACACCTTC. This gives the protein CASSMVQGDYGYTF.

The chain has TRBV5-4 and TRBJ1-3; D ambiguous. This CDR3 is 14 amino acids long. Trimming removed 4 bases at V and 0 bases at J, with 8 bases between. Germline loops: CDR1 SGHNT, CDR2 YYREEE (reference sequence). The chain's CDR3 is CASSADLSGNTIYF. For the CDR3, the DNA is TGTGCCAGCAGCGCGGACCTCTCTGGAAACACCATATATTTT.

The chain combines TRBV6-5 with TRBJ1-1, with D hard to call. This CDR3 is built from 13 residues. Germline-derived CDR1 and CDR2 are MNHEY and SVGAGI. V shed 4 bases and J shed 7 bases, with 13 bases lying between them. CDR3 nucleotides: TGTGCCAGCAGTTCGGGCACGCTAAGTGAAGCTTTCTTT. This sequence encodes CASSSGTLSEAFF.